One sample yielded the 27 T cell receptor beta chains listed below, sequenced in a study of breast tumors, draining lymph nodes, adjacent tissues. TCRdb redid the calling of the multiplex PCR reads with MiXCR, one entry per CDR3 protein. The profile covers 200,000 to 250,000 distinct CDR3 sequences, with 32% appearing a single time and approximately 1.5% taken by the ten largest. Samples came from axillary lymph nodes draining the breast cancer. The sequencing sample was made of axillary lymph node tissue. These receptors all come from a female donor with breast cancer. Some clones in this sample may be carry-over from other donors' samples.

Ten or more counts support this clonotype. V is TRBV9 and J is TRBJ2-7; D may be TRBD2 (7 bases). Germline V gene lookup returns CDR1 SGDLS and CDR2 YYNGEE. The CDR3 spans 17 residues. V dropped 4 bases and J dropped 3 bases, with 23 bases sitting between them. The CDR3 sequence: CASSPERGRSSGYEQYF. The CDR3 region has the DNA TGTGCCAGCAGCCCAGAAAGGGGGAGGTCTAGCGGCTACGAGCAGTACTTC.

This clonotype was found many times. This sequence joins TRBV5-5 and TRBJ2-1, with D hard to call. CDR1 is SGHKS and CDR2 is YYEKEE in the germline V gene (reference sequence). The V and J ends lost 4 bases and 7 bases respectively, with 6 bases between them. This CDR3 comprises 11 residues. As DNA, the CDR3 is TGTGCCAGCAGCCCCACGAATGAGCAGTTCTTC. This gives the protein CASSPTNEQFF.

This clonotype was counted many times. This rearrangement joins TRBV6-6 to TRBJ2-3, with D unclear. The CDR3 loop spans 11 amino acids. Trimming shortened V by 6 bases and J by 6 bases, and 7 bases separated the two germline ends. Germline V lookup: CDR1 MNHNY, CDR2 SVGAGI (reference sequence). The CDR3 DNA follows: TGTGCCAGCAGGCAGGCGGATACGCAGTATTTT. Encoded protein: CASRQADTQYF.

This rearrangement joins TRBV29-1 to TRBJ1-1; 7 bases fit TRBD1. This CDR3 spans 13 amino acids. The trim removed 6 bases at V and 11 bases at J, leaving 15 bases unmatched. Germline lookup yields CDR1 SQVTM and CDR2 ANQGSEA. The CDR3 DNA is TGCAGCGTCGGAAGACAGGGAAGCATGGAGGCTTTCTTT. It yields the protein CSVGRQGSMEAFF. Based on the CDR3 plus reference TRBV29-1 and TRBJ1-1, the full variable domain is SAVISQKPSRDICQRGTSLTIQCQVDSQVTMMFWYRQQPGQSLTLIATANQGSEATYESGFVIDKFPISRPNLTFSTLTVSNMSPEDSSIYLCSVGRQGSMEAFFGQGTRLTVV.

The CDR3 DNA reads as TGTGCCAGCAGTTTCGTCGTAGGGGGTGCCCTCAATCAGCCCCAGCATTTT. This sequence encodes CASSFVVGGALNQPQHF. This chain links TRBV12-3 or TRBV12-4 with TRBJ1-5; possibly TRBD1 for D (6 bases). The CDR3 covers 17 residues. Trimming took 3 bases from V and 3 from J, leaving 18 bases between them.

Of note for this clonotype: At one of its ends the junction is not consistent with the germline gene, which may arise from a read error. The V and J genes are TRBV14 and TRBJ2-1; D possibly corresponds to TRBD2 (6 bases). The CDR3 length is 17 residues. CDR1 is SGHDN and CDR2 is FVKESK in the germline V gene. CDR3 nucleotides: TGTGCCCGCAGCCAAGGGCTAGCGCGTACTGCCCGGAGTGAGCAGCTCTTC. As protein: CARSQGLARTARSEQLF.

This clonotype was recorded at least ten times. The chain recombines TRBV18 with TRBJ1-2, with D perhaps TRBD1 (6 bases). The CDR3 runs 13 residues. Trimming removed 4 bases at V and 2 bases at J, with 8 bases between. The germline V gene has CDR1 KGHSH and CDR2 LQKENI. CDR3: CASSRTENYGYTF. DNA of the CDR3: TGTGCCAGCTCACGGACAGAGAACTATGGCTACACCTTC. Together with reference TRBV18 and TRBJ1-2, the CDR3 gives the full variable domain: NAGVMQNPRHLVRRRGQEARLRCSPMKGHSHVYWYRQLPEEGLKFMVYLQKENIIDESGMPKERFSAEFPKEGPSILRIQQVVRGDSAAYFCASSRTENYGYTFGSGTRLTVV.

About this clonotype: Given the absence of the conserved phenylalanine or tryptophan at the CDR3 end, a read error is likely. V and J are TRBV29-1 and TRBJ2-3; D possibly corresponds to TRBD2 (6 bases). Germline lookup yields CDR1 SQVTM and CDR2 ANQGSEA. Trimming took off 3 bases at V and 2 bases at J, with 24 bases between the two ends. This CDR3 is built from 18 residues. Here the CDR3 reads CSVENGHNLATHTDTQYL. CDR3 bases: TGCAGCGTTGAGAACGGGCACAATCTAGCGACCCACACAGATACGCAGTATCTT.

The chain is built from TRBV24-1 and TRBJ1-5; weak D call: TRBD1 (5 bases). Germline lookup yields CDR1 KGHDR and CDR2 SFDVKD. V lost 3 bases to trimming and J lost 5 bases, with 13 bases between them. The length of the CDR3 is 15 residues. The CDR3 nucleotides are TGTGCCACCAGTGATGGGGGGGACCCGTATCAGCCCCAGCATTTT. This translates into CATSDGGDPYQPQHF.

This clonotype came up many times. The genes are TRBV30 and TRBJ1-2, with D perhaps TRBD1 (6 bases). This CDR3 contains 12 residues. The ends were cut back, 5 bases at V and 4 bases at J, with 11 bases in the middle. In germline, CDR1 is GTSNPN, CDR2 SVGIG (reference sequence). Here the CDR3 reads CAWGQSSYGYTF. In DNA, the CDR3 is TGTGCCTGGGGACAGTCGTCCTATGGCTACACCTTC.

This clonotype has just a few counts. The gene calls are TRBV20-1 and TRBJ1-1, with TRBD1 as a possible D gene (6 bases). Germline CDR1 is DFQATT and CDR2 is SNEGSKA (reference sequence). The CDR3 runs to 12 residues. Trimming removed 3 bases from V and 6 bases from J, with 11 bases in between. CDR3 region: CSASRGAPEAFF. In DNA, the CDR3 is TGCAGTGCTAGTAGGGGGGCCCCTGAAGCTTTCTTT.

In this sample, this clonotype turned up many times. The J gene is TRBJ2-5, the V gene TRBV10-2, with D perhaps TRBD2 (6 bases). The germline V gene encodes CDR1 WSHSY and CDR2 SAAADI. V was cut by 8 bases and J by 3 bases, with 13 bases left in between. The CDR3 is 13 residues long. The CDR3 region is CASGLTRKETQYF. CDR3 DNA sequence: TGCGCCAGCGGACTGACTAGGAAAGAGACCCAGTACTTC.

In this sample, this clonotype turned up a few times. A much larger clonotype is one base distant, so this may be a read error. This is likely a read error, given that the CDR3 carries no conserved phenylalanine or tryptophan at its end. CDR3 protein: CASRDRGRQGGNTIYS. The CDR3, as DNA: TGTGCCAGCCGGGACAGGGGGCGTCAGGGTGGAAACACCATATATTCT. J is TRBJ1-3 and V is TRBV19; 12 bases are a match to TRBD1. CDR1 LNHDA and CDR2 SQIVND come from the germline V gene (reference sequence). The CDR3 spans 16 residues. V dropped 9 bases and J dropped 3; count of bases not matched to a gene: 9.

Comment on this clonotype: A single base separates this from a much larger clone, so it may be a read error. The chain joins TRBV20-1 to TRBJ2-5; 12 bases agree with TRBD2. The CDR3 consists of 12 residues. CDR1 and CDR2 (germline): DFQATT, SNEGSKA (reference sequence). In nucleotides, the CDR3 is TGCAGTGCAGGACTAGCGGGGAAGACCCCGTACTTC. It codes for CSAGLAGKTPYF.

To note about this clonotype: This may come from a read error, since a much larger clone is one base off. The chain carries TRBV20-1 and TRBJ2-7; D assignment may be TRBD1 or TRBD2 (5 bases each). V was shortened by 3 bases and J by 0 bases, with 27 bases between the two germline ends. The CDR3 consists of 19 residues. Germline V gives CDR1 DFQATT, CDR2 SNEGSKA (reference sequence). As DNA, the CDR3 is TGCAGTGCTAGCCCACCCCCCGGGGCTACCGGGATCCACTCCTACGAGCAGTACTTC. Translated: CSASPPPGATGIHSYEQYF.

This clonotype has a count of ten or more. This chain joins TRBV6-2 or TRBV6-3 and TRBJ2-3, with D tentatively TRBD1 (5 bases). V lost 8 bases and J lost 5, with 23 bases in between. The CDR3 loop spans 16 amino acids. Germline V CDR1 and CDR2: MNHEY, SVGEGT. The CDR3 bases are TGTGCCAGCCTAGAGCGTGGGGCCAGCCCAGGAGATACGCAGTATTTT. Amino acids: CASLERGASPGDTQYF.

As to this clonotype: One junction end does not reproduce the germline sequence, and a read error may be involved. This rearrangement joins TRBV20-1 to TRBJ1-2; perhaps TRBD1 as D (5 bases). CDR3 length equals 12 residues. Per germline, CDR1 DFQATT and CDR2 SNEGSKA (reference sequence). In DNA form, the CDR3 reads TGCAGCGCCCAGCGGGAGTATGGGACGGCCGACTTC. It yields the protein CSAQREYGTADF.

This rearrangement joins TRBV6-2 or TRBV6-3 to TRBJ2-1; 10 nucleotides line up with TRBD2. CDR1 and CDR2 (germline): MNHEY, SVGEGT. This CDR3 has 14 residues. Losses at the gene ends were 10 bases for V and 7 bases for J; bases not matched to a gene: 10. The CDR3 DNA follows: TGTGCCACCTTTCGGACTAGCGGCATGAATGAGCAGTTCTTC. This encodes CATFRTSGMNEQFF.

A note on this clonotype: Because the CDR3 is missing its conserved closing phenylalanine or tryptophan, this is likely a read error. The gene calls are TRBV6-6 and TRBJ1-5; 8 nucleotides match TRBD1. In germline, CDR1 is MNHNY, CDR2 SVGAGI (reference sequence). This CDR3 spans 16 amino acids. With V trimmed by 6 bases and J by 3 bases, 10 bases remained unmatched. The DNA for the CDR3 is TGTGCCAGCAGCCAAATAACAGGGGGAAACAATCAGCCCCAGCATGGT. It yields the protein CASSQITGGNNQPQHG.

The DNA of the CDR3 is TGCGCCAGCATAAGGACTAGCGGGAGGTACGAGCAGTACTTC. Translated, it gives CASIRTSGRYEQYF. This chain links TRBV5-1 with TRBJ2-7; 14 bases agree with TRBD2. Germline V gene sequence: CDR1 SGHRS, CDR2 YFSETQ. Trimming took 6 bases from V and 4 from J; bases not matched to a gene: 3. CDR3 length: 14 amino acids.

This clonotype was seen ten or more times. The genes are TRBV7-2 and TRBJ2-7; D is uncertain. The CDR3 totals 13 residues. CDR1 and CDR2 from the germline V gene are SGHTA and FQGNSA. The V end lost 3 bases, the J end lost 6 bases, and 12 bases lay between the germline ends. The CDR3 here is CASSFPGRGEQYF. In nucleotides, the CDR3 is TGTGCCAGCAGCTTTCCCGGTCGAGGCGAGCAGTACTTC. The whole variable domain, filled in from reference TRBV7-2 and TRBJ2-7, reads GAGVSQSPSNKVTEKGKDVELRCDPISGHTALYWYRQSLGQGLEFLIYFQGNSAPDKSGLPSDRFSAERTGGSVSTLTIQRTQQEDSAVYLCASSFPGRGEQYFGPGTRLTVT.

Of note for this clonotype: The CDR3 does not end in the conserved phenylalanine or tryptophan, so this is likely a read error. No DNA is shown, since the ends of the CDR3 on it are uncertain; the CDR3 is the one TCRdb lists. The CDR3 loop reads CASRLTATGELMS. The V call is TRBV19, the J call TRBJ2-2. Looked up from germline, CDR1 is LNHDA and CDR2 is SQIVND (reference sequence). The CDR3 is 13 amino acids long, termini counted.

This clonotype has ten or more counts. The chain is built from TRBV29-1 and TRBJ2-1, with D tentatively TRBD1 or TRBD2 (5 bases each). The CDR3 covers 13 residues. CDR1 and CDR2 (germline): SQVTM, ANQGSEA. Trimming removed 7 bases at V and 8 bases at J, with 18 bases between. CDR3 residues: CSGGGRRLDEQFF. CDR3 nucleotides: TGCAGCGGGGGCGGGCGCCGTCTGGATGAGCAGTTCTTC.

The table lists this clonotype with many counts. V is TRBV6-5 and J is TRBJ2-3, with 7 nucleotides matching TRBD1. The CDR3 contains 16 residues. Germline loops: CDR1 MNHEY, CDR2 SVGAGI. Germline trimming cut 2 bases from V and 1 base from J; bases unmatched to any gene: 6. The CDR3 is CASSYGGGQGTDTQYF. CDR3 sequence (DNA): TGTGCCAGCAGTTACGGCGGCGGACAGGGCACAGATACGCAGTATTTT.

This clonotype appeared many times. This sequence joins TRBV7-2 and TRBJ2-5, with D tentatively TRBD1 (6 bases). V was trimmed by 5 bases and J by 4 bases, leaving 14 bases between them. Germline assignment: CDR1 SGHTA and CDR2 FQGNSA. This CDR3 is built from 14 residues. The CDR3 bases are TGTGCCAGCAGCGCGGACAGACTCAGAGAGACCCAGTACTTC. Protein: CASSADRLRETQYF.

Ten or more counts support this clonotype. The chain is built from TRBV5-1 and TRBJ1-4; D ambiguous. Trimming removed 4 bases from V and 0 bases from J, with 16 bases in between. Germline values: CDR1 SGHRS, CDR2 YFSETQ. This CDR3 comprises 17 residues. The CDR3 DNA follows: TGCGCCAGCAGCCCTACTACGGGGTTATCAACTAATGAAAAACTGTTTTTT. Translation gives CASSPTTGLSTNEKLFF.

This clonotype came up many times. DNA of the CDR3: TGTGCTAGTGGTTTGGCCGGATCCGGGACCTATAACGGCGAGGAGACCCAGTACTTC. Its translation is CASGLAGSGTYNGEETQYF. V gene TRBV12-5 combines with J gene TRBJ2-5; either TRBD1 or TRBD2 may supply D (5 bases each). The CDR3 covers 19 residues. From germline, CDR1 is LGHNT and CDR2 FRNRAP. V lost 1 base to trimming and J lost 5 bases, with 26 bases between them.